What follows are 5 T cell receptor beta chains derived from one specimen sequenced in a study of blood T cells in healthy people across ages (dated by TCRdb to the mid-2010s). The library was obtained by 5' RACE. Sequencing took place on an Illumina HiSeq 2500. A second about 7 to 12 cycle PCR used a sample-barcoded 5' primer and a J-beta primer mix. The public reads were run again by TCRdb, first through fastp at Q25 and then through MiXCR, and only productive beta chains were kept. CDR3 protein duplicates are merged, each entry listing the most common genes and DNA. The sample profile shows over 950,000 distinct CDR3 sequences; 45% to 60% of them were found once. The ten largest clones capture about a fifth of the sample. Sequencing was performed on blood. The receptor set was obtained from a woman aged 55 to 70 in good health.

This clonotype has only a few counts. V usage is TRBV7-2 and J usage is TRBJ2-3, with D possibly being TRBD2 (6 bases). V shed 5 bases and J shed 6 bases, with 18 bases lying between them. The CDR3 consists of 15 residues. The germline V gene encodes CDR1 SGHTA and CDR2 FQGNSA. The CDR3 reads CASSATGLSSDTQYF. DNA of the CDR3: TGTGCCAGCAGCGCCACGGGACTCAGCTCGGATACGCAGTATTTT.

The rearrangement uses TRBV20-1 and TRBJ2-3; D is ambiguous. From germline, CDR1 is DFQATT and CDR2 SNEGSKA (reference sequence). There are 13 residues in the CDR3. The ends were cut back, 4 bases at V and 1 base at J, with 9 bases in the middle. The CDR3 nucleotides are TGCAGTGCTACCCGGACCGGCACAGATACGCAGTATTTT. It specifies CSATRTGTDTQYF.

This clonotype has just a few counts. This chain joins TRBV20-1 and TRBJ1-5, with 8 nucleotides matching TRBD1. CDR1 and CDR2 from the germline V gene are DFQATT and SNEGSKA (reference sequence). The trim removed 4 bases at V and 6 bases at J, leaving 8 bases unmatched. The CDR3 loop spans 14 amino acids. CDR3 residues: CSANDRGESQPQHF. The CDR3 nucleotides read TGCAGTGCTAATGACAGGGGTGAAAGTCAGCCCCAGCATTTT.

This clonotype was counted between two and nine times. The genes are TRBV7-9 and TRBJ2-7, with a tentative D call TRBD2 (6 bases). V dropped 0 bases and J dropped 7 bases, with 19 bases sitting between them. This CDR3 is 16 amino acids long. Germline CDR1 SEHNR, CDR2 FQNEAQ (reference sequence). The CDR3 bases are TGTGCCAGCAGCTTAGCGGTCGACCGGGAGAGGCGGGAGCAGTACTTC. It codes for CASSLAVDRERREQYF. The full variable domain, its missing parts supplied by reference TRBV7-9 and TRBJ2-7, is DTGVSQNPRHKITKRGQNVTFRCDPISEHNRLYWYRQTLGQGPEFLTYFQNEAQLEKSRLLSDRFSAERPKGSFSTLEIQRTEQGDSAMYLCASSLAVDRERREQYFGPGTRLTVT.

J is TRBJ1-1 and V is TRBV6-2 or TRBV6-3, with D uncertain. Germline CDR1 reads MNHEY; CDR2 reads SVGEGT. The CDR3 runs 15 residues. V shed 2 bases and J shed 1 base, with 11 bases lying between them. The CDR3 loop is CASSYEEEENTEAFF. The CDR3 DNA reads TGTGCCAGCAGTTACGAAGAGGAAGAGAACACTGAAGCTTTCTTT.